One T cell receptor (beta chain) is described in this entry. No antigen is known for it. The data derive from a study of identical twins. Study-level findings and limits: Insertions were fewer in abundant cord blood beta clonotypes, whereas memory repertoires showed none of this pattern. Twin-shared out-of-frame alpha sequences showed excess low generation probability.

Addition of a universal primer site occurred through template switching, and cDNA carried unique molecular identifiers. TCRdb itself ran the 5' RACE reads through MiXCR, one entry per CDR3 protein. The sample carries 1.5 million to 2 million distinct CDR3 sequences, under 35% recorded once. Healthy Caucasian individuals made up all the donors. Germline assignment: CDR1 DFQATT and CDR2 SNEGSKA (reference sequence). The CDR3 has 12 residues. Trimming removed 3 bases from V and 8 bases from J, with 8 bases in between. The chain recombines TRBV20-1 with TRBJ1-6; D unresolved. The sample taken for sequencing was cord blood. The sequence came from a newborn girl in good health. This chain's CDR3 is CSASGSDSPLHF. As DNA, the CDR3 is TGCAGTGCTAGTGGTTCCGATTCACCCCTCCACTTT.